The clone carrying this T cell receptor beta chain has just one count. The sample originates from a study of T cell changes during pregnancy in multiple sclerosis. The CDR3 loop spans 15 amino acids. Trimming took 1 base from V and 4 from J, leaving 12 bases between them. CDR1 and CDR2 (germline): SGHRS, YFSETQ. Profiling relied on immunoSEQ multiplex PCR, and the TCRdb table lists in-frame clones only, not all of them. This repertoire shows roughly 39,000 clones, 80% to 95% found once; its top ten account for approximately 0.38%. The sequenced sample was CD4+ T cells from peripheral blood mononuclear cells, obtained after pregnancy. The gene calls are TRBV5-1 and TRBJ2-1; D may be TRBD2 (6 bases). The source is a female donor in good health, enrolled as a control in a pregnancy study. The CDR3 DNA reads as TGCGCCAGCAGCTTGCTAGCGTACAGTTACAATGAGCAGTTCTTC. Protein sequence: CASSLLAYSYNEQFF.